This T cell receptor (beta chain) was observed in a study of T-cell memory formation after mild COVID-19. Study context: Most TCR clusters belonged to a single donor. Study findings and constraints: Clones contracting across day 15 to 85 had a balanced CD4/CD8 profile; later expanding clones leaned CD4+. Several responding clones turned up in pre-infection memory, indicating that cross-reactive memory may have taken part.

Points on this clonotype: Its antigen is as yet unknown.

The CDR3 totals 15 residues. V was shortened by 1 base and J by 5 bases, with 14 bases between the two germline ends. Germline V lookup: CDR1 LGHNA, CDR2 YSLEER. TCRalpha and TCRbeta libraries used 5'RACE with constant-segment primers and UMIs. MiXCR, applied by TCRdb to the 5' RACE reads, yields one record per CDR3 protein. Of approximately 1,600 distinct CDR3 sequences listed, roughly 65% are singletons. The sample taken for sequencing was PBMCs or a T cell subset sorted from them (not recorded which). The chain employs TRBV4-3 and TRBJ2-5; D is undetermined. This receptor was obtained from an adult who had mild COVID-19 (a few samples of this study predate the infection). Cell type and time point are not known. The DNA of the CDR3 is TGCGCCAGCAGCCAAGCTTCGGTTTTGGGGGAGACCCAGTACTTC. Encoded protein: CASSQASVLGETQYF.